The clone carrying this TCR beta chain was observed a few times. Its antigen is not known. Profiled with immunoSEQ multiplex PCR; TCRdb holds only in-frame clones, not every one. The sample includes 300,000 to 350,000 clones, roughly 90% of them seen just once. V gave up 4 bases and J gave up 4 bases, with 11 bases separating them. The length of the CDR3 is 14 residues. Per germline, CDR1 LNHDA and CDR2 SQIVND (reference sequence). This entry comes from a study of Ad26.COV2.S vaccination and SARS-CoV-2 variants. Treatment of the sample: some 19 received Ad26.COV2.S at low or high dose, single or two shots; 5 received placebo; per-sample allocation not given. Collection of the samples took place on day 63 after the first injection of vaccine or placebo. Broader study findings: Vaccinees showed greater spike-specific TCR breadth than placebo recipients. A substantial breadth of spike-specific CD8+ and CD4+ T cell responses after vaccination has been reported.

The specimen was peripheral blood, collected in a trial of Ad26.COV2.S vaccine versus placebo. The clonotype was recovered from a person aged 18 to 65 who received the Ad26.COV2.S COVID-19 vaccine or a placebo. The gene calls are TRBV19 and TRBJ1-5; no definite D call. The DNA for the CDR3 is TGTGCCAGTAGTACCCGTCCCTTTAATCAGCCCCAGCATTTT. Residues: CASSTRPFNQPQHF.